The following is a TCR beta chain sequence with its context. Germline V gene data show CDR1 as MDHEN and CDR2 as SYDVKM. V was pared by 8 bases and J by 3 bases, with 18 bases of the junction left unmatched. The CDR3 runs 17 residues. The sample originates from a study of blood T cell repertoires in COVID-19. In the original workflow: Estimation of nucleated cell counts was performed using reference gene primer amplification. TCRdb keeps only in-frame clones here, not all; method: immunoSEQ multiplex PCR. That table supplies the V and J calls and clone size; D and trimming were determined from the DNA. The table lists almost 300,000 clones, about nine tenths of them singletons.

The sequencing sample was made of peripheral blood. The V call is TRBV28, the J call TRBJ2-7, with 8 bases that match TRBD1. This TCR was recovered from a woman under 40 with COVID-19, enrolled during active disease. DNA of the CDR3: TGTGCCAGCTCAACCCTGTTTCCGGGACAGGCCTTCTACGAGCAGTACTTC. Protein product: CASSTLFPGQAFYEQYF.